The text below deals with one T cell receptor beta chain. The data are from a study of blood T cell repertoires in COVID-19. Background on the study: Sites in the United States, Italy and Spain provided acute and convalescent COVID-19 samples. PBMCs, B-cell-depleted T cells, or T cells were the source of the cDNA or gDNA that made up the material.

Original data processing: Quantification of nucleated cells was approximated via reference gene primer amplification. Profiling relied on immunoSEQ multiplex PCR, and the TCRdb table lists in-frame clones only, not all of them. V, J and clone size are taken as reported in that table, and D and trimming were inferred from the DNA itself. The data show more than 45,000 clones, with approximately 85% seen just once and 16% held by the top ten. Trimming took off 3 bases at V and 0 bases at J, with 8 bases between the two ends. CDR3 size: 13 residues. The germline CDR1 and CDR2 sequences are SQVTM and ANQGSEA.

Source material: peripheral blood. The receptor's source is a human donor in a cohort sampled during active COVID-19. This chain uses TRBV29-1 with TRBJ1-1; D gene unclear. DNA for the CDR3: TGCAGCGTTGACCCGGGTCTGAACACTGAAGCTTTCTTT. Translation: CSVDPGLNTEAFF.